The 11 T cell receptor beta chains given below trace back to one sample, sequenced in a study of Graves' ophthalmopathy and Graves' hyperthyroidism. TCR beta CDR3 amplification used RNA transcripts. First-round RT-PCR employed HTBI primers, with a second-round multiplex PCR after it. TCRdb passed the multiplex PCR reads through MiXCR, listing each CDR3 protein once. The sample yields fewer than 600,000 distinct CDR3 sequences, around an eighth seen once. Specimen: blood. The source is a young woman with Graves' ophthalmopathy.

V gene TRBV30 combines with J gene TRBJ1-2; D remains ambiguous. V lost 4 bases, J lost 5 bases, and 17 bases lay in between. CDR1 and CDR2 (germline): GTSNPN, SVGIG (reference sequence). This CDR3 contains 14 residues. The CDR3 sequence is CAWTAAMGFYGYTF. CDR3 in DNA: TGTGCCTGGACCGCAGCCATGGGTTTTTATGGCTACACCTTC.

V and J are TRBV20-1 and TRBJ1-2, with 9 bases that match TRBD1. The CDR3 is made up of 14 amino acids. Losses at the gene ends were 5 bases for V and 4 bases for J; bases not matched to a gene: 8. Germline loops: CDR1 DFQATT, CDR2 SNEGSKA (reference sequence). The CDR3 DNA is TGCAGTGCTGAGTCGGACAGGGGTGCCTATGGCTACACCTTC. Amino acid sequence: CSAESDRGAYGYTF.

This clonotype was found many times. The chain recombines TRBV10-3 with TRBJ2-7; possible D gene TRBD1, 6 bases. CDR3 length: 14 amino acids. The germline V gene encodes CDR1 ENHRY and CDR2 SYGVKD. V was cut by 5 bases and J by 4 bases, with 15 bases left in between. CDR3 in DNA: TGTGCCATCAGTCCCCCGGACAGAGGTTACGAGCAGTACTTC. As protein: CAISPPDRGYEQYF.

In this sample, this clonotype turned up many times. The V call is TRBV20-1, the J call TRBJ2-5; 9 positions agree with TRBD2. CDR1 is DFQATT and CDR2 is SNEGSKA in the germline V gene (reference sequence). V gave up 0 bases and J gave up 0 bases; unmatched junction bases: 11. The CDR3 covers 18 residues. CDR3: CSAREKPFLAGYQETQYF. For the CDR3, the DNA is TGCAGTGCTAGAGAAAAACCGTTTCTAGCGGGATACCAAGAGACCCAGTACTTC.

This clonotype was detected many times. This chain connects TRBV27 to TRBJ1-6; 8 bases fit TRBD1. Germline assignment: CDR1 MNHEY and CDR2 SMNVEV (reference sequence). Losses at the gene ends were 5 bases for V and 8 bases for J; bases not matched to a gene: 8. The CDR3 is 15 residues long. The DNA of the CDR3 is TGTGCCAGCAGTGCTCGACAGGGGCTGCATTCACCCCTCCACTTT. Its protein product is CASSARQGLHSPLHF.

This clonotype was recorded many times. J is TRBJ1-1 and V is TRBV20-1, with 8 bases lining up with TRBD1. Germline V CDR1 and CDR2: DFQATT, SNEGSKA (reference sequence). J lost 5 bases, V lost 1 base, and 6 bases had no gene match. The CDR3 has 14 residues. CDR3 coding DNA: TGCAGTGCTAGAGGCGAGGACAGGGTTACTGAAGCTTTCTTT. This sequence encodes CSARGEDRVTEAFF.

This clonotype came up many times. This chain connects TRBV12-5 to TRBJ1-3, with 7 bases identical to TRBD1. The germline gives CDR1 LGHNT, CDR2 FRNRAP. This CDR3 has 17 amino acids. V gave up 2 bases and J gave up 0 bases; unmatched junction bases: 7. The CDR3 nucleotides are TGTGCTAGTGGTTTGCACCAGGGGGGGTTCTCTGGAAACACCATATATTTT. Protein product: CASGLHQGGFSGNTIYF.

This clonotype was seen more than once but under ten times. This chain links TRBV7-8 with TRBJ2-7, with 7 bases lining up with TRBD2. The CDR3 runs to 14 residues. Germline CDR1 reads SGHVS; CDR2 reads FQNEAQ. With 3 bases clipped from V and 5 bases from J, the junction kept 7 bases outside the gene matches. The CDR3 spells CASSLAGRRDEQYF. Here the CDR3 DNA reads TGTGCCAGCAGCTTGGCCGGGAGGAGGGACGAGCAGTACTTC.

The CDR3 DNA follows: TGCGCCAGCAGCCCAACCGGGACAGGGGTTTACGAGCAGTACTTC. As protein: CASSPTGTGVYEQYF. The genes are TRBV5-1 and TRBJ2-7; TRBD1 matches 10 bases. The J segment lost 4 bases and the V segment lost 4 bases, leaving 8 bases of the junction unmatched. Looked up from germline, CDR1 is SGHRS and CDR2 is YFSETQ. The CDR3 has 15 residues.

At least ten counts were recorded for this clonotype. This chain links TRBV2 with TRBJ2-2; D is unresolved. V lost 5 bases and J lost 3, with 10 bases in between. The germline V gene encodes CDR1 SNHLY and CDR2 FYNNEI. This CDR3 contains 14 residues. CDR3 region: CASSLIPYTGELFF. In nucleotides, the CDR3 is TGTGCCAGCAGTTTGATTCCATACACCGGGGAGCTGTTTTTT.

This clonotype was observed many times. V usage is TRBV4-1 and J usage is TRBJ1-2, with TRBD1 as a possible D gene (5 bases). Germline V CDR1 and CDR2: MGHRA, YSYEKL. This CDR3 has 15 residues. Deletions cut 4 bases from V and 5 bases from J, with 17 bases between. CDR3 nucleotides: TGCGCCAGCAGCCCCACGAGGGGCTCCGGGTATGGCTACACCTTC. This translates into CASSPTRGSGYGYTF.